This note documents a single TCR beta chain sequence. Sorting was done in triplicate for each CD8+ T cell subset (roughly 320,000 cells each). 5' RACE that incorporated UMI labels was used to prepare the TRB cDNA libraries. Using the 5' RACE reads, TCRdb records one entry per CDR3 protein without DNA. The sample totals tens of thousands of distinct CDR3 sequences. This entry comes from a study of CXCR3-negative and CXCR3-positive naive CD8 T cells. This CDR3 spans 13 amino acids. CDR1 is MNHEY and CDR2 is SVGAGI in the germline V gene. The sequencing input was memory CD8+ T cells from blood. J is TRBJ1-1 and V is TRBV6-5. The source of this sequence is a human donor in good health. Some clones in this sample may be carry-over from other donors' samples. The CDR3 is CASTIGVNTEAFF.